This TCR beta chain derives from a study of T-cell reconstitution after alpha-beta-depleted transplantation in children. General study findings and limits: Counts and diversity of T cells one year after transplant came mostly from newly produced T cells. Some patients showed high day-60 TCRbeta diversity, which derived from surviving recipient T cells and thymic progenitors. About two months after transplant, alpha-beta T cells reportedly came from several hundred expanded graft clones.

This clonotype appeared a few times. Its specificity is unknown. Preparation of the TCRbeta library involved a method that used unique molecular identifiers. TCRdb redid the calling of the PCR reads with MiXCR, one entry per CDR3 protein. Of about a million distinct CDR3 sequences listed, around 30% are singletons. The CDR3 sequence is 20 residues long. Per the germline V gene, CDR1 is MGHRA and CDR2 is YSYEKL. Trimming removed 0 bases from V and 4 bases from J; junction bases left unmatched: 14. The V call is TRBV4-1, the J call TRBJ2-2, with TRBD2 matching over 10 bases. Here the sequenced sample was PBMCs, mostly from graft donor cells, taken 360 days after TCRalphabeta/CD19-depleted stem cell transplant. The sequence was obtained from a boy less than two years old who had a stem cell transplant for SCID, so the T cells may come from the graft donor. The CDR3 reads CASSQDVERGGPGRTGELFF. CDR3 nucleotide sequence: TGCGCCAGCAGCCAAGATGTGGAGCGGGGGGGGCCTGGTCGCACCGGGGAGCTGTTTTTT.